One and the same sample provided the 27 T cell receptor beta chains below, sequenced in a study of cytomegalovirus exposure and HLA in healthy donors. Primers: 60 Vbeta forward and 13 Jbeta reverse. Repertoires were generated with immunoSEQ multiplex PCR, while TCRdb's copy carries only in-frame clones and drops some. The repertoire consists of 95,000 to 100,000 clones, with roughly three quarters occurring once and the leading ten covering roughly 8%. Sequenced input: PBMCs. Receptor source: a female donor in good health and CMV-seronegative.

The V gene is TRBV7-2, the J gene TRBJ1-2, with D unclear. Germline assignment: CDR1 SGHTA and CDR2 FQGNSA. Trimming removed 4 bases from V and 4 bases from J, with 10 bases in between. The length of the CDR3 is 13 residues. The CDR3, as DNA: TGTGCCAGCAGCTCGGGATATGTCTATGGCTACACCTTC. Its protein product is CASSSGYVYGYTF.

The chain's CDR3 is CASSPGLDSYEQYF. As DNA, the CDR3 is TGTGCCAGCTCTCCGGGACTAGACAGCTACGAGCAGTACTTC. The chain recombines TRBV18 with TRBJ2-7; 8 bases agree with TRBD2. Germline V gives CDR1 KGHSH, CDR2 LQKENI. The CDR3 has 14 residues. V shed 6 bases and J 3 bases; nucleotides not matched to a gene: 7.

The rearrangement uses TRBV7-8 and TRBJ1-1, with D tentatively TRBD1 (5 bases). The V end lost 5 bases, the J end lost 2 bases, and 12 bases lay between the germline ends. The CDR3 is made up of 14 amino acids. Germline CDR1 SGHVS, CDR2 FQNEAQ. CDR3 nucleotide sequence: TGTGCCAGCAGCCCGTTCGACAGAAACACTGAAGCTTTCTTT. It codes for CASSPFDRNTEAFF.

The genes are TRBV5-6 and TRBJ2-1, with a tentative D call TRBD2 (6 bases). Trimming left V 2 bases short and J 7 bases short, with 13 bases between. Looked up from germline, CDR1 is SGHDT and CDR2 is YYEEEE. The CDR3 has 14 residues. The CDR3 bases are TGTGCCAGCAGCTTATCGGGAGTCACTAATGAGCAGTTCTTC. This translates into CASSLSGVTNEQFF.

The J gene is TRBJ2-3, the V gene TRBV30; 12 bases align to TRBD2. From germline, CDR1 is GTSNPN and CDR2 SVGIG (reference sequence). The CDR3 length is 13 residues. The V and J ends lost 7 bases and 11 bases, in that order; junction bases with no gene match: 10. DNA of the CDR3: TGTGCCTTCCGACTAGCGGGGGCCTCCGGGCAGTATTTT. This codes for CAFRLAGASGQYF. Combining the CDR3 with reference TRBV30 and TRBJ2-3 gives the whole variable domain SQTIHQWPATLVQPVGSPLSLECTVEGTSNPNLYWYRQAAGRGLQLLFYSVGIGQISSEVPQNLSASRPQDRQFILSSKKLLLSDSGFYLCAFRLAGASGQYFGPGTRLTVL.

CDR3 in DNA: TGTGCCAGTAGTATCTCTATCGGGACACCTGGAAACACCATATATTTT. It codes for CASSISIGTPGNTIYF. V gene TRBV19 combines with J gene TRBJ1-3; the D gene is possibly TRBD1 (6 bases). The V gene lost 3 bases and the J gene lost 2 bases, with 14 bases spanning the gap. CDR3 length: 16 residues. Germline V gene data show CDR1 as LNHDA and CDR2 as SQIVND (reference sequence).

CDR3 protein: CATGGDDIQPGANVLTF. The CDR3 DNA sequence: TGTGCCACGGGGGGGGACGACATCCAACCTGGGGCCAACGTCCTGACTTTC. V is TRBV10-3 and J is TRBJ2-6; TRBD2 aligns across 8 bases. CDR1 ENHRY and CDR2 SYGVKD come from the germline V gene. J gave up 2 bases and V 10 bases, and 13 bases lay outside the gene matches. This CDR3 has 17 amino acids.

The V call is TRBV27, the J call TRBJ1-2; perhaps TRBD1 as D (5 bases). In germline, CDR1 is MNHEY, CDR2 SMNVEV (reference sequence). Trimming took 2 bases from V and 8 from J, leaving 12 bases between them. This CDR3 is 13 amino acids long. CDR3 in amino acids: CASSLRQGRGYTF. CDR3 sequence (DNA): TGTGCCAGCAGTTTAAGGCAGGGCAGGGGCTACACCTTC.

This clone was seen only once. The V call is TRBV7-3, the J call TRBJ2-3; the D gene is possibly TRBD1 (5 bases). Germline CDR1 and CDR2: SGHTA and FQGTGA. The CDR3 is 15 residues long. The V end lost 2 bases, the J end lost 0 bases, and 9 bases lay between the germline ends. The CDR3 region has the DNA TGTGCCAGCAGCTTAGGACACCCTAGCACAGATACGCAGTATTTT. This sequence encodes CASSLGHPSTDTQYF.

V and J are TRBV11-2 and TRBJ2-1; 10 positions agree with TRBD2. Germline lookup yields CDR1 SGHAT and CDR2 FQNNGV. The CDR3 loop spans 16 amino acids. V was pared by 2 bases and J by 9 bases, with 10 bases of the junction left unmatched. The CDR3 bases are TGTGCCAGCAGCTTATCTATGAGCGGGGGGGCCACTGAGCAGTTCTTC. It encodes CASSLSMSGGATEQFF.

The V and J genes are TRBV20-1 and TRBJ2-5; 8 nucleotides align to TRBD2. The J segment lost 5 bases and the V segment lost 8 bases, leaving 4 bases of the junction unmatched. CDR3 length: 11 amino acids. Germline CDR1 is DFQATT and CDR2 is SNEGSKA (reference sequence). In DNA form, the CDR3 reads TGCAGTCGGGAGGGCCCGGAGACCCAGTACTTC. Translating gives CSREGPETQYF.

The chain uses TRBV19 and TRBJ2-3, with a tentative D call TRBD2 (5 bases). V lost 7 bases, J lost 6 bases, and 14 bases lay in between. The CDR3 is made up of 13 amino acids. The germline CDR1 and CDR2 sequences are LNHDA and SQIVND (reference sequence). The CDR3 sequence is CASNQWESDTQYF. CDR3 in DNA: TGTGCCAGTAATCAGTGGGAGTCGGATACGCAGTATTTT.

The J gene is TRBJ2-3, the V gene TRBV7-3, with TRBD1 matching 7 bases. This CDR3 contains 15 residues. Germline V lookup: CDR1 SGHTA, CDR2 FQGTGA. J was trimmed by 2 bases and V by 5 bases; bases with no gene match: 7. DNA for the CDR3: TGTGCCAGCAGCCCTCGGGACAGTTTCACAGATACGCAGTATTTT. It translates to CASSPRDSFTDTQYF.

V gene TRBV7-9 combines with J gene TRBJ2-5; 7 bases match TRBD2. With V trimmed by 7 bases and J by 5 bases, 10 bases remained unmatched. In germline, CDR1 is SEHNR, CDR2 FQNEAQ (reference sequence). The CDR3 runs to 14 residues. The DNA for the CDR3 is TGTGCCAGCAAAAATTCGTGGGGAGGGGAGACCCAGTACTTC. This sequence encodes CASKNSWGGETQYF.

DNA of the CDR3: TGTGCCAGCAGCCGGATGACAGGGAAGGGGATAGTTACGAGCACAGATACGCAGTATTTT. Protein sequence: CASSRMTGKGIVTSTDTQYF. V and J are TRBV2 and TRBJ2-3; 7 positions match TRBD1. V dropped 6 bases and J dropped 0; count of bases not matched to a gene: 21. Germline CDR1 and CDR2: SNHLY and FYNNEI. CDR3 length: 20 amino acids.

The chain employs TRBV19 and TRBJ1-1; the match to TRBD1 covers 10 bases. V was pared by 1 base and J by 10 bases, with 9 bases of the junction left unmatched. Germline values: CDR1 LNHDA, CDR2 SQIVND (reference sequence). The length of the CDR3 is 15 residues. The CDR3 loop reads CASSIGGGQGTSAFF. The CDR3 nucleotides read TGTGCCAGTAGTATAGGAGGGGGACAGGGGACGTCAGCTTTCTTT.

V usage is TRBV20-1 and J usage is TRBJ1-4; D not certain. CDR1 and CDR2 from the germline V gene are DFQATT and SNEGSKA (reference sequence). Trimming stripped 1 base from V and 8 bases from J, with 5 bases between. The CDR3 is made up of 11 amino acids. The CDR3 DNA follows: TGCAGTGCTAGAGTACAGGAAAAACTGTTTTTT. It is translated as CSARVQEKLFF.

The CDR3 loop is CASSGQGRSFF. CDR3 sequence (DNA): TGCGCCAGCAGTGGTCAGGGCCGGAGTTTCTTT. The chain combines TRBV10-1 with TRBJ1-1; tentatively, D is TRBD1 (5 bases). CDR1 WNHNN and CDR2 SYGVQD come from the germline V gene (reference sequence). V was shortened by 4 bases and J by 13 bases, with 13 bases between the two germline ends. The CDR3 contains 11 residues.

The rearrangement joins TRBV7-9 to TRBJ2-3; 16 bases are a match to TRBD2. Germline CDR1 is SEHNR and CDR2 is FQNEAQ (reference sequence). The CDR3 loop spans 19 amino acids. V shed 5 bases, J shed 3 bases, and the junction held 11 bases outside the gene matches. The CDR3 DNA reads TGTGCCAGCAGCACGCACGGACCGGGACTAGCGGGAGGGACAGATACGCAGTATTTT. This gives the protein CASSTHGPGLAGGTDTQYF. The complete variable domain, with remaining parts taken from reference TRBV7-9 and TRBJ2-3, reads DTGVSQNPRHKITKRGQNVTFRCDPISEHNRLYWYRQTLGQGPEFLTYFQNEAQLEKSRLLSDRFSAERPKGSFSTLEIQRTEQGDSAMYLCASSTHGPGLAGGTDTQYFGPGTRLTVL.

Here the CDR3 reads CASSLAGQHNEQFF. DNA of the CDR3: TGTGCCAGCAGCTTAGCGGGACAGCACAATGAGCAGTTCTTC. The chain carries TRBV7-9 and TRBJ2-1; 7 bases fit TRBD1. The CDR3 spans 14 residues. Germline loops: CDR1 SEHNR, CDR2 FQNEAQ (reference sequence). After removal of 0 bases from V and 5 bases from J, the junction contained 1 base not matched to a gene.

V is TRBV5-6 and J is TRBJ2-1, with TRBD2 matching 11 bases. CDR1 SGHDT and CDR2 YYEEEE come from the germline V gene. Trimming removed 3 bases from V and 1 base from J; junction bases left unmatched: 9. CDR3 size: 18 residues. The CDR3 DNA reads as TGTGCCAGCAGCTGGCTAGCGGGGGGCAAGAGATCCTACAATGAGCAGTTCTTC. Translating it yields CASSWLAGGKRSYNEQFF.

The V gene is TRBV19, the J gene TRBJ2-5; a weak D match, TRBD2 (5 bases). This CDR3 spans 13 amino acids. Trimming stripped 1 base from V and 5 bases from J, with 8 bases between. CDR1 is LNHDA and CDR2 is SQIVND in the germline V gene (reference sequence). Here the CDR3 DNA reads TGTGCCAGTAGTATAGGGTGGGAGGAGACCCAGTACTTC. This codes for CASSIGWEETQYF.

This clone was counted a single time. This chain connects TRBV7-9 to TRBJ2-2; D perhaps matches TRBD1 (6 bases). The germline gives CDR1 SEHNR, CDR2 FQNEAQ (reference sequence). CDR3 length equals 15 residues. Trimming removed 5 bases at V and 1 base at J, with 11 bases between. The CDR3 sequence: CASSTPGQNTGELFF. The DNA for the CDR3 is TGTGCCAGCAGCACCCCGGGACAGAACACCGGGGAGCTGTTTTTT.

The chain carries TRBV30 and TRBJ2-6, with TRBD1 as a possible D gene (6 bases). Looked up from germline, CDR1 is GTSNPN and CDR2 is SVGIG (reference sequence). The CDR3 contains 14 residues. V shed 1 base and J shed 2 bases, with 6 bases lying between them. The CDR3 protein is CAWSEGAGANVLTF. The CDR3 bases are TGTGCCTGGAGTGAGGGGGCTGGGGCCAACGTCCTGACTTTC.

V usage is TRBV28 and J usage is TRBJ2-3, with D possibly TRBD1 on 5 matching bases. Trimming took off 2 bases at V and 9 bases at J, with 9 bases between the two ends. The CDR3 is made up of 12 amino acids. The germline V gene has CDR1 MDHEN and CDR2 SYDVKM. CDR3 sequence: CASSLRRGTQYF. The DNA for the CDR3 is TGTGCCAGCAGTTTACGAAGGGGCACGCAGTATTTT.

The J gene is TRBJ2-1, the V gene TRBV5-1; 12 positions agree with TRBD2. CDR1 is SGHRS, CDR2 YFSETQ, per germline. The CDR3 loop spans 15 amino acids. V lost 4 bases and J lost 6; bases outside the gene matches: 5. The CDR3 region is CASSDLAGGPNEQFF. DNA of the CDR3: TGCGCCAGCAGCGACCTAGCGGGGGGGCCCAATGAGCAGTTCTTC.

The count of this clone is one. The chain carries TRBV7-3 and TRBJ2-1; 11 bases map to TRBD2. With V trimmed by 5 bases and J by 6 bases, 9 bases remained unmatched. Per germline, CDR1 SGHTA and CDR2 FQGTGA. The CDR3 is 16 residues long. The CDR3 loop reads CASSPWIAGGANEQFF. CDR3 bases: TGTGCCAGCAGCCCATGGATAGCGGGGGGGGCCAATGAGCAGTTCTTC.